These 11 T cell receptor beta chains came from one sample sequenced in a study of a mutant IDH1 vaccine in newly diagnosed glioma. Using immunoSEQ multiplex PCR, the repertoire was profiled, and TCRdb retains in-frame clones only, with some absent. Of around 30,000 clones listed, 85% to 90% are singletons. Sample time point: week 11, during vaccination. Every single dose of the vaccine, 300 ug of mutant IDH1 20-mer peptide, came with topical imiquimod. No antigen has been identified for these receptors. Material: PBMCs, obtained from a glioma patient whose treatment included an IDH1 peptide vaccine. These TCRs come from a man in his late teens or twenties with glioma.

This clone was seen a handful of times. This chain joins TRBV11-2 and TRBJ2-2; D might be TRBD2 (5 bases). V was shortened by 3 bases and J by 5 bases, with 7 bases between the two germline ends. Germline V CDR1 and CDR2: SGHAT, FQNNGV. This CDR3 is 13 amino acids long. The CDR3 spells CASSFRGTGELFF. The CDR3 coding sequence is TGTGCCAGCAGCTTTCGCGGGACCGGGGAGCTGTTTTTT.

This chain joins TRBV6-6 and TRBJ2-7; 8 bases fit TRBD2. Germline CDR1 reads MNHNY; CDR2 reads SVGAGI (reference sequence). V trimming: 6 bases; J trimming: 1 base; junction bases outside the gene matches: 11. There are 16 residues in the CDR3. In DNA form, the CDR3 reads TGTGCCAGCAGCCCGGGAACCGCGGGAGGTTCCTACGAGCAGTACTTC. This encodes CASSPGTAGGSYEQYF.

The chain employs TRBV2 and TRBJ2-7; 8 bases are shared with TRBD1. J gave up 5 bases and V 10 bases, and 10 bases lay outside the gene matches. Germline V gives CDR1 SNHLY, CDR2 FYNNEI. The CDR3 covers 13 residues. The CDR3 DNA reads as TGTGCCACCACCGGCAGGGGGCTCGACGAGCAGTACTTC. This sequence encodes CATTGRGLDEQYF.

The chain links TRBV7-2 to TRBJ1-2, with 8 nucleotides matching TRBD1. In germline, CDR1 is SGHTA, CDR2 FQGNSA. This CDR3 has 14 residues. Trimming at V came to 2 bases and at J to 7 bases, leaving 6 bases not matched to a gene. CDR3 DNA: TGTGCCAGCAGCTTAAGCAGGGGGCGAGGTGGCTACACCTTC. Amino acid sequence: CASSLSRGRGGYTF. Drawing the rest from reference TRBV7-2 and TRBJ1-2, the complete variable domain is GAGVSQSPSNKVTEKGKDVELRCDPISGHTALYWYRQSLGQGLEFLIYFQGNSAPDKSGLPSDRFSAERTGGSVSTLTIQRTQQEDSAVYLCASSLSRGRGGYTFGSGTRLTVV.

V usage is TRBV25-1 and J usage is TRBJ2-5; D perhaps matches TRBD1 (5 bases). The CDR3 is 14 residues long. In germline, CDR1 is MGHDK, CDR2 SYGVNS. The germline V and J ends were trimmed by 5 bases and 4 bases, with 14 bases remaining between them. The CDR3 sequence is CASSWQGARETQYF. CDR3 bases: TGTGCCAGCAGTTGGCAGGGTGCACGAGAGACCCAGTACTTC.

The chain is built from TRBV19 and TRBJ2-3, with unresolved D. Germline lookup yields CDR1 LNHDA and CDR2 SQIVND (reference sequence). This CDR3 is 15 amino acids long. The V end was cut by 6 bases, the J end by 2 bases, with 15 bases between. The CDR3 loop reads CASSPLATDTDTQYF. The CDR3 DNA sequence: TGTGCCAGTAGCCCCCTGGCGACCGACACAGATACGCAGTATTTT.

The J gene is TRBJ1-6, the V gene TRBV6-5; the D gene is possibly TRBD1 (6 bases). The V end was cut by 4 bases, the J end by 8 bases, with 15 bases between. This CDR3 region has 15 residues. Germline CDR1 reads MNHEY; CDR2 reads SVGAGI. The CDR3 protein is CASSLDPGQHSPLHF. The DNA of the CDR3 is TGTGCCAGCAGTTTGGATCCGGGACAACATTCACCCCTCCACTTT.

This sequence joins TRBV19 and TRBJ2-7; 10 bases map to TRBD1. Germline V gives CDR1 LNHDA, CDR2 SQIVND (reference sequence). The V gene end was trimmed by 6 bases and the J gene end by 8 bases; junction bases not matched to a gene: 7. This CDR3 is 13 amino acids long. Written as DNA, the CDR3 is TGTGCCAGTAGCGGGGACAGGGGAGGACAGCAGTACTTC. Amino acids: CASSGDRGGQQYF.

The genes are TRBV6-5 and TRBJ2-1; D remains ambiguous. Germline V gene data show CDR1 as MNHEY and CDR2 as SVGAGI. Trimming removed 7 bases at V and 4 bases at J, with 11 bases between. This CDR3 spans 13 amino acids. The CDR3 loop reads CASKLGSYNEQFF. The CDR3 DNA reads TGTGCCAGCAAGCTTGGAAGTTACAATGAGCAGTTCTTC.

CDR3 region: CASSFSAQNTGELFF. DNA of the CDR3: TGTGCCAGCAGCTTTTCGGCCCAGAACACCGGGGAGCTGTTTTTT. The gene calls are TRBV5-4 and TRBJ2-2, with no clear D. Deletions cut 2 bases from V and 1 base from J, with 9 bases between. Germline V gene sequence: CDR1 SGHNT, CDR2 YYREEE (reference sequence). This CDR3 region has 15 residues.

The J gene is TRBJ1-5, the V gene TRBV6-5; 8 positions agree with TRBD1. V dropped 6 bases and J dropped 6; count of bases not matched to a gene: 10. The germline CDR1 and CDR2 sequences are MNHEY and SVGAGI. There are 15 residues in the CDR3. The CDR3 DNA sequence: TGTGCCAGCAGCCGAGACAGGGGAAGTGCTCAGCCCCAGCATTTT. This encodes CASSRDRGSAQPQHF.